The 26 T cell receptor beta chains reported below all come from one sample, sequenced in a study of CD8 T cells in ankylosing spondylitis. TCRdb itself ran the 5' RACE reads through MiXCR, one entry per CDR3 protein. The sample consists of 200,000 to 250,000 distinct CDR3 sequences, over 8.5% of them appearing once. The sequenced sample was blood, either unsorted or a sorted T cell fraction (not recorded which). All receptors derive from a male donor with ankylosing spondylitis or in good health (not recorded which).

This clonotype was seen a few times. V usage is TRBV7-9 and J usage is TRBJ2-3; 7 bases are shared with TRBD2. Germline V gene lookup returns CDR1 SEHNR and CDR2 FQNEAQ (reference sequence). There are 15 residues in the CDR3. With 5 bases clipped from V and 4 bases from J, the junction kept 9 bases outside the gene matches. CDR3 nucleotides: TGTGCCAGCAGCCCCATGGCGGGAGACGCAGATACGCAGTATTTT. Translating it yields CASSPMAGDADTQYF.

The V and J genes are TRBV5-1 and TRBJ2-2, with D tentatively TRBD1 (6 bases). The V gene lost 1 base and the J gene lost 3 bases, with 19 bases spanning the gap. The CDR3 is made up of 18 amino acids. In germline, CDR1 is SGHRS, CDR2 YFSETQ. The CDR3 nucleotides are TGCGCCAGCAGCTTGCCAGGGGAAGTATGGCTTGACACCGGGGAGCTGTTTTTT. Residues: CASSLPGEVWLDTGELFF.

This CDR3 reads CASGGGSRDGYTF. The CDR3 coding sequence is TGTGCCAGCGGGGGGGGATCAAGGGATGGCTACACCTTC. The gene calls are TRBV28 and TRBJ1-2; D is possibly TRBD1 (5 bases). Germline V gene data show CDR1 as MDHEN and CDR2 as SYDVKM. V lost 8 bases and J lost 6, with 16 bases in between. This CDR3 region has 13 residues.

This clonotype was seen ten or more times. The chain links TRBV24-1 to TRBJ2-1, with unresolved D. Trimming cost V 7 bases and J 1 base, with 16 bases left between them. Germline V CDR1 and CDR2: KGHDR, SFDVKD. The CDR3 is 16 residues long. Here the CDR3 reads CATSADRLGSYNEQFF. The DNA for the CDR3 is TGTGCCACCAGCGCCGACCGACTGGGATCCTACAATGAGCAGTTCTTC.

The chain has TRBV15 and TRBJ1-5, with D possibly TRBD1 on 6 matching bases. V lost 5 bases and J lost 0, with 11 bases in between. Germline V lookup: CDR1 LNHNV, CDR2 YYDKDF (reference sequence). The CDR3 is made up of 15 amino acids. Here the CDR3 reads CATSGRGYSNQPQHF. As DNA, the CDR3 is TGTGCCACCAGCGGTAGGGGGTATAGCAATCAGCCCCAGCATTTT.

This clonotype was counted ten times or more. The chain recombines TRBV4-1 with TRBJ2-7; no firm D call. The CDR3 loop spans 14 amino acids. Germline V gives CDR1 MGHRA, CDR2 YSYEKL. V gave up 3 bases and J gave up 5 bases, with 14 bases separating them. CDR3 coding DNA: TGCGCCAGCAGCCAGTTATCCCTGAAGGACGAGCAGTACTTC. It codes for CASSQLSLKDEQYF.

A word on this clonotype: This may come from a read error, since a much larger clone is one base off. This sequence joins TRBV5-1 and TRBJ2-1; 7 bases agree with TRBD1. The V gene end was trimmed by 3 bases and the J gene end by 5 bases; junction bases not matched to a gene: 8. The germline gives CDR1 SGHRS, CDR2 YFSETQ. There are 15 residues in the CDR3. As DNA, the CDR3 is TGCGCCAGCAGCTCCGGGACAGAGGCTAACAATGAGCAGTTCTTC. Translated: CASSSGTEANNEQFF.

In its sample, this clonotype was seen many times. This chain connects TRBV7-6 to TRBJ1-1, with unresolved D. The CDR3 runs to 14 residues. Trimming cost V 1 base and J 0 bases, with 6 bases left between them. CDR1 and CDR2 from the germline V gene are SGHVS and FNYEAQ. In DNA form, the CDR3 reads TGTGCCAGCAGCTTAGTCGAGCTGAACACTGAAGCTTTCTTT. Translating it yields CASSLVELNTEAFF.

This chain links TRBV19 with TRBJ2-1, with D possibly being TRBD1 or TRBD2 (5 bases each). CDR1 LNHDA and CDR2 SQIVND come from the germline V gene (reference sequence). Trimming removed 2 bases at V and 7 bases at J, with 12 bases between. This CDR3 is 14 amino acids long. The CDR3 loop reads CASSISGTSNEQFF. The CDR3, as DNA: TGTGCCAGTAGTATAAGTGGGACGTCGAATGAGCAGTTCTTC.

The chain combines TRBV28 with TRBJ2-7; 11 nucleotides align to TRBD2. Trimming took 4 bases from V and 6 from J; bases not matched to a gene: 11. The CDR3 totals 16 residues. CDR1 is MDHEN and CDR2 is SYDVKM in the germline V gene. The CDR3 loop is CASSSLRLAGYLEQYF. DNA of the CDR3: TGTGCCAGCAGTTCTCTGAGACTAGCGGGATATCTCGAGCAGTACTTC.

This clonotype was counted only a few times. The DNA for the CDR3 is TGCAGCGTTGAAGATATGGGGCGAATTATATATTATGGCTACACCTTC. Its translation: CSVEDMGRIIYYGYTF. The chain recombines TRBV29-1 with TRBJ1-2, with D tentatively TRBD1 (5 bases). Between the trimmed V and J ends, which lost 0 bases and 5 bases, there was a span of 19 bases. The CDR3 contains 16 residues. The germline CDR1 and CDR2 sequences are SQVTM and ANQGSEA.

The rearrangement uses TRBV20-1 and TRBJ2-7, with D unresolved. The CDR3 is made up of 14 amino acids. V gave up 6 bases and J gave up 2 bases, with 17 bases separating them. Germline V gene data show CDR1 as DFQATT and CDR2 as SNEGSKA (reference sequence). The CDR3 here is CSAGLPGQTYEQYF. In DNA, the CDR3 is TGCAGTGCCGGCCTGCCGGGCCAGACCTACGAGCAGTACTTC.

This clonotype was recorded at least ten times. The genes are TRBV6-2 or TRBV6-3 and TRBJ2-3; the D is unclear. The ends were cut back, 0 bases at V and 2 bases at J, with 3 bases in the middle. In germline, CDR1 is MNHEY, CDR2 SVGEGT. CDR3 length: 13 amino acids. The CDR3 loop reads CASSYSDTDTQYF. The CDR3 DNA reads TGTGCCAGCAGTTACTCGGACACAGATACGCAGTATTTT.

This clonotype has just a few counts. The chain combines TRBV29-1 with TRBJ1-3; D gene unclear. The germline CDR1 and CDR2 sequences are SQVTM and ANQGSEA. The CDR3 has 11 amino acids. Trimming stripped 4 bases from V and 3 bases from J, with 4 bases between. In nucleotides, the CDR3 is TGCAGCGTTGGTTTTGGAAACACCATATATTTT. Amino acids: CSVGFGNTIYF.

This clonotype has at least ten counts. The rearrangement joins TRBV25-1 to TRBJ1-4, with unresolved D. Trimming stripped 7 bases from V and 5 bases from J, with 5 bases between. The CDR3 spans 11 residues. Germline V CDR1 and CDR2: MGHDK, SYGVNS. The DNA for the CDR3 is TGTGCCAGCACAGAGAATGAAAAACTGTTTTTT. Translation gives CASTENEKLFF. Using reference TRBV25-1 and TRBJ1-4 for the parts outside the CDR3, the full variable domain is EADIYQTPRYLVIGTGKKITLECSQTMGHDKMYWYQQDPGMELHLIHYSYGVNSTEKGDLSSESTVSRIRTEHFPLTLESARPSHTSQYLCASTENEKLFFGSGTQLSVL.

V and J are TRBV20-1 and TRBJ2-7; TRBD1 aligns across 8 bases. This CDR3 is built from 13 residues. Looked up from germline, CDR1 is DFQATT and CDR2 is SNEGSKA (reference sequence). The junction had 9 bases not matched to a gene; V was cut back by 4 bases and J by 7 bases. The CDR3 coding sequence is TGCAGTGCTAACGGACAGGGAGCTTTTGAGCAGTACTTC. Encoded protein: CSANGQGAFEQYF.

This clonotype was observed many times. The CDR3 spells CASSLVRGYQETQYF. DNA of the CDR3: TGCGCCAGCAGCTTGGTGCGGGGGTACCAAGAGACCCAGTACTTC. The V and J genes are TRBV5-1 and TRBJ2-5; 7 positions match TRBD2. Germline V gene sequence: CDR1 SGHRS, CDR2 YFSETQ. The CDR3 has 15 residues. The trim removed 0 bases at V and 0 bases at J, leaving 2 bases unmatched.

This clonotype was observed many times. As DNA, the CDR3 is TGCGCCAGCAGCTTCCTTGCCCGGGCAGATACGCAGTATTTT. This codes for CASSFLARADTQYF. The J gene is TRBJ2-3, the V gene TRBV5-1, with D unclear. Germline V gene lookup returns CDR1 SGHRS and CDR2 YFSETQ. Trimming took off 2 bases at V and 4 bases at J, with 11 bases between the two ends. The CDR3 has 14 residues.

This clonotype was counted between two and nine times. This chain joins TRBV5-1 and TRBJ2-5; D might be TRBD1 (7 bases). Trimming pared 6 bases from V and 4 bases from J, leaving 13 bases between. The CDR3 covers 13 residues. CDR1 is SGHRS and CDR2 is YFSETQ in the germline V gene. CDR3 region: CASTGDSRETQYF. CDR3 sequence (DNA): TGCGCCAGCACGGGGGACAGTCGAGAGACCCAGTACTTC.

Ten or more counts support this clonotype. The CDR3 loop reads CASSRGQMDIQYF. The CDR3 DNA reads TGTGCCAGCAGTCGCGGACAGATGGACATTCAGTACTTC. The chain employs TRBV12-3 or TRBV12-4 and TRBJ2-4, with D tentatively TRBD1 (6 bases). This CDR3 spans 13 amino acids. Trimming removed 5 bases from V and 8 bases from J, with 13 bases in between.

The CDR3 DNA follows: TGTGCCAGTAGTATTGAGTTGAACACTGAAGCTTTCTTT. Translation: CASSIELNTEAFF. V gene TRBV19 combines with J gene TRBJ1-1; D is undetermined. Germline-derived CDR1 and CDR2 are LNHDA and SQIVND (reference sequence). The CDR3 length is 13 residues. V lost 3 bases to trimming and J lost 0 bases, with 5 bases between them.

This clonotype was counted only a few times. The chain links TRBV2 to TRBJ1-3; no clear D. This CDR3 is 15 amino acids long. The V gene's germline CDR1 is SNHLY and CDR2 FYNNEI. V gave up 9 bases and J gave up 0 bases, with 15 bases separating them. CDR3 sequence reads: CASAVGVYSGNTIYF. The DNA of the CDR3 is TGTGCCAGTGCCGTTGGGGTTTACTCTGGAAACACCATATATTTT.

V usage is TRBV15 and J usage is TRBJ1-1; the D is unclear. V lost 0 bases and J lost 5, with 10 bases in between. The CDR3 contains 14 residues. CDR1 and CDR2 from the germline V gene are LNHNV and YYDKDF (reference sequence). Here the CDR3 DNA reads TGTGCCACCAGCAGAGATTTTGAAAAAACTGAAGCTTTCTTT. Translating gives CATSRDFEKTEAFF.

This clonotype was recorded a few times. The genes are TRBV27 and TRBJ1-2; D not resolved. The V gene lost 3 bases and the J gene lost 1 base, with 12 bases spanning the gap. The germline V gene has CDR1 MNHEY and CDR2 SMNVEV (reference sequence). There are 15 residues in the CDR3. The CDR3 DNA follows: TGTGCCAGCAGTTTGCGCCCCAGTCATAACTATGGCTACACCTTC. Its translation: CASSLRPSHNYGYTF.

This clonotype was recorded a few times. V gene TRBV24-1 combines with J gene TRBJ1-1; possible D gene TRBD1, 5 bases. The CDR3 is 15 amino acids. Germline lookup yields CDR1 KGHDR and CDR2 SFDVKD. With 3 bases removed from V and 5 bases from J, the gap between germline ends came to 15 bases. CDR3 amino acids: CATSDGQGGRTEAFF. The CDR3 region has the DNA TGTGCCACCAGTGATGGGCAGGGTGGTAGGACTGAAGCTTTCTTT.

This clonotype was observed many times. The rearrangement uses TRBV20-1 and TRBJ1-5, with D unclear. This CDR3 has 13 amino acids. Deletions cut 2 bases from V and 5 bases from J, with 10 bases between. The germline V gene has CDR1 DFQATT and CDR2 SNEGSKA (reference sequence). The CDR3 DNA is TGCAGTGCTAGAACCGGGATCTATCAGCCCCAGCATTTT. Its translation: CSARTGIYQPQHF.